This T cell receptor (beta chain) was identified during a study of cytomegalovirus exposure and HLA in healthy donors. Study results and limitations: A later analysis showed HLA-associated TCR beta chains outstripping equally common others in clonal expansion.

From germline, CDR1 is SGHDT and CDR2 YYEEEE. Trimming left V 3 bases short and J 3 bases short, with 7 bases between. The CDR3 has 14 amino acids. In this sample, this clone turned up once. The antigen remains undetermined. The PCR employed 60 Vbeta primers together with 13 Jbeta primers. Produced via immunoSEQ multiplex PCR; TCRdb's table is partial and in-frame only. The sample records roughly 290,000 clones, 80% to 90% being singletons. The chain is built from TRBV5-6 and TRBJ1-6; D may be TRBD1 (6 bases). The origin of this receptor is a woman younger than 35 in good health and CMV-seronegative. The sequencing sample was made of PBMCs. In nucleotides, the CDR3 is TGTGCCAGCAGCTCAGGGGTCTATAATTCACCCCTCCACTTT. It translates to CASSSGVYNSPLHF.